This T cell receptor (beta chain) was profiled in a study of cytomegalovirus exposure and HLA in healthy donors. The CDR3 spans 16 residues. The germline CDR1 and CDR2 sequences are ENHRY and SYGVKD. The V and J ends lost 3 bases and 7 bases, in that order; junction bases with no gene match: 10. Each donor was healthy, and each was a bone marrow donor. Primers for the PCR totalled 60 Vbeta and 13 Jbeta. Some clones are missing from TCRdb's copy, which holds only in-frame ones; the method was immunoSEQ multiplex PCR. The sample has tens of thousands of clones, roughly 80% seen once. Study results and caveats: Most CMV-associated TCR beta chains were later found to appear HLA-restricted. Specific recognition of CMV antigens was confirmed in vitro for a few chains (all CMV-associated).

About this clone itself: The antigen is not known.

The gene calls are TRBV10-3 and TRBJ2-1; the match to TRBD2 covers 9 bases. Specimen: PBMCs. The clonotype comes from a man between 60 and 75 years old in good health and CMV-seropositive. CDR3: CAISDRGREGGNEQFF. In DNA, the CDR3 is TGTGCCATCAGTGACCGAGGGCGGGAGGGCGGAAATGAGCAGTTCTTC.